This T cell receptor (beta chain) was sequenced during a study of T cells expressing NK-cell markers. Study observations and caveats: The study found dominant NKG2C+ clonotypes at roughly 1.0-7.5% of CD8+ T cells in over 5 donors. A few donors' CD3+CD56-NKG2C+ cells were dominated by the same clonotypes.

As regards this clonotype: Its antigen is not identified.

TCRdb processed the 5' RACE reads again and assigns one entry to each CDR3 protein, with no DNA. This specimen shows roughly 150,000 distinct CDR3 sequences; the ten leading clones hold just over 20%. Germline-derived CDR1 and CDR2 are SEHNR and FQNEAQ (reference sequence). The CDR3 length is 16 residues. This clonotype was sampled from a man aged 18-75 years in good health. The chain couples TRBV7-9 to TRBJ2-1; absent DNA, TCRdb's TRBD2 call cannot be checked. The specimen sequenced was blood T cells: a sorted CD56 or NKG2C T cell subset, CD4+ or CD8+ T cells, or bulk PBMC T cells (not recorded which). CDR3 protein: CASSPGKGLTYNEQFF.